This entry lists 9 T cell receptor beta chains sequenced from one sample in a study of T cells in Graves' hyperthyroidism and ophthalmopathy. RNA transcripts gave rise to amplified TCR beta CDR3 regions. HTBI primers were employed in a first-round RT-PCR of the TCR CDR3. TCRdb called the multiplex PCR reads again in MiXCR, with one record for every CDR3 protein. The repertoire holds 300,000 to 350,000 distinct CDR3 sequences, with about 21% as singletons. The sample taken for sequencing was blood. The source is a woman in her forties or fifties with Graves' hyperthyroidism.

The rearrangement uses TRBV4-1 and TRBJ2-1; a possible D gene is TRBD2 (5 bases). The CDR3 is 18 amino acids. Between the trimmed V and J ends, which lost 4 bases and 2 bases, there was a span of 21 bases. CDR1 is MGHRA and CDR2 is YSYEKL in the germline V gene. The CDR3 nucleotides read TGCGCCAGCAGCCTAAATCGTGGAGGCCAAGGAACCTACAATGAGCAGTTCTTC. It is translated as CASSLNRGGQGTYNEQFF.

The V gene is TRBV12-3 or TRBV12-4, the J gene TRBJ2-2, with D uncertain. The CDR3 is 15 residues long. Deletions cut 8 bases from V and 1 base from J, with 14 bases between. This CDR3 is CASFSTSMNTGELFF. Here the CDR3 DNA reads TGTGCCAGCTTCTCGACATCTATGAACACCGGGGAGCTGTTTTTT.

This clonotype was seen many times. V gene TRBV6-2 or TRBV6-3 combines with J gene TRBJ2-1; D is perhaps TRBD1 or TRBD2 (5 bases each). Trimming took 0 bases from V and 1 from J, leaving 10 bases between them. The germline V gene encodes CDR1 MNHEY and CDR2 SVGEGT. The CDR3 loop spans 16 amino acids. The CDR3 spells CASSYSLGVSYNEQFF. DNA for the CDR3: TGTGCCAGCAGTTACTCCTTGGGGGTGTCCTACAATGAGCAGTTCTTC.

This clonotype was detected ten times or more. V gene TRBV4-1 combines with J gene TRBJ1-3, with D perhaps TRBD1 (6 bases). The CDR3 is 17 residues long. V shed 0 bases and J shed 0 bases, with 12 bases lying between them. In germline, CDR1 is MGHRA, CDR2 YSYEKL. CDR3 region: CASSQDPQGGSGNTIYF. The DNA of the CDR3 is TGCGCCAGCAGCCAAGATCCCCAAGGGGGCTCTGGAAACACCATATATTTT.

The CDR3 bases are TGTGCCAGCAGCTTAGCGGGGGCAGGTCAGCCCCAGCATTTT. It is translated as CASSLAGAGQPQHF. The chain couples TRBV7-2 to TRBJ1-5; perhaps TRBD1 as D (6 bases). The germline V gene has CDR1 SGHTA and CDR2 FQGNSA. Between the trimmed V and J ends, which lost 0 bases and 6 bases, there was a span of 9 bases. This CDR3 has 14 amino acids. The variable domain in full, completed from reference TRBV7-2 and TRBJ1-5, reads GAGVSQSPSNKVTEKGKDVELRCDPISGHTALYWYRQSLGQGLEFLIYFQGNSAPDKSGLPSDRFSAERTGGSVSTLTIQRTQQEDSAVYLCASSLAGAGQPQHFGDGTRLSIL.

This clonotype was seen repeatedly, ten times or more. V usage is TRBV7-2 and J usage is TRBJ1-1; D unclear. V lost 3 bases and J lost 3, with 8 bases in between. Germline V lookup: CDR1 SGHTA, CDR2 FQGNSA. The CDR3 covers 13 residues. The CDR3 DNA sequence: TGTGCCAGCAGCTTTCGGCCCCACACTGAAGCTTTCTTT. Protein: CASSFRPHTEAFF.

This clonotype was seen more than once but under ten times. This chain uses TRBV14 with TRBJ2-5; D gene ambiguous. Trimming stripped 0 bases from V and 7 bases from J, with 12 bases between. CDR1 and CDR2 from the germline V gene are SGHDN and FVKESK. The CDR3 loop spans 14 amino acids. CDR3 amino acids: CASSQDRRDRTQYF. The CDR3 region has the DNA TGTGCCAGCAGCCAAGATCGGAGAGATAGGACCCAGTACTTC.

This clonotype appeared many times. This rearrangement joins TRBV5-1 to TRBJ1-2; 7 bases map to TRBD1. Germline lookup yields CDR1 SGHRS and CDR2 YFSETQ. V lost 4 bases and J lost 6; bases outside the gene matches: 9. The CDR3 extends over 14 amino acids. The DNA for the CDR3 is TGCGCCAGCAGCGCGAGGACAGGAAAGAATGGCTACACCTTC. Protein product: CASSARTGKNGYTF.

V usage is TRBV6-5 and J usage is TRBJ1-2; a possible D gene is TRBD1 (5 bases). The V end was cut by 0 bases, the J end by 7 bases, with 15 bases between. The CDR3 has 15 amino acids. Germline V gives CDR1 MNHEY, CDR2 SVGAGI. This chain's CDR3 is CASSYSSGGVRGYTF. CDR3 DNA sequence: TGTGCCAGCAGTTACTCGAGTGGGGGGGTTCGTGGCTACACCTTC.